The clone carrying this TCR beta chain was detected once. The source of the sample is a study of technical replicates of blood from several donors. Some clones are missing from TCRdb's copy, which holds only in-frame ones; the method was immunoSEQ multiplex PCR. The sample has about 83,000 clones, around nine tenths seen once. Germline CDR1 and CDR2: SGHVS and FQNEAQ. The CDR3 is 16 residues long. V dropped 4 bases and J dropped 0; count of bases not matched to a gene: 7. Sequencing was done on a sample of T cells isolated from PBMCs. The TCR was taken from a human donor in good health. V gene TRBV7-8 combines with J gene TRBJ2-3, with 7 bases lining up with TRBD2. This CDR3 reads CASSWASGLSTDTQYF. For the CDR3, the DNA is TGTGCCAGCAGCTGGGCTAGCGGATTAAGCACAGATACGCAGTATTTT.